Each of the 25 T cell receptor beta chains below was sequenced from the same sample in a study of blood T cell repertoires in COVID-19. Some clones are missing from TCRdb's copy, which holds only in-frame ones; the method was immunoSEQ multiplex PCR. Seen here are roughly 160,000 clones, over 75% observed once, and the top ten hold less than 8%. The material sequenced was peripheral blood. All receptors come from a man older than 75 with COVID-19, enrolled during active disease.

The chain links TRBV4-2 to TRBJ2-1, with 12 bases aligning to TRBD2. V gave up 4 bases and J gave up 8 bases; unmatched junction bases: 6. In germline, CDR1 is LGHNA, CDR2 YNFKEQ. The CDR3 loop spans 15 amino acids. Written as DNA, the CDR3 is TGTGCCAGCAGCCGCCTAGCGGGGGGGTTGGATGAGCAGTTCTTC. Translation gives CASSRLAGGLDEQFF.

CDR3 sequence reads: CATSNRDRGFGEAFF. The CDR3 bases are TGTGCCACTTCGAACCGGGACAGGGGTTTTGGTGAAGCTTTCTTT. V usage is TRBV2 and J usage is TRBJ1-1; TRBD1 agrees at 10 bases. The CDR3 spans 15 residues. J gave up 7 bases and V 10 bases, and 15 bases lay outside the gene matches. Germline CDR1 reads SNHLY; CDR2 reads FYNNEI.

This rearrangement joins TRBV4-1 to TRBJ1-6; 7 positions agree with TRBD1. After removal of 3 bases from V and 7 bases from J, the junction contained 6 bases not matched to a gene. Germline CDR1 reads MGHRA; CDR2 reads YSYEKL. The CDR3 has 15 residues. CDR3 bases: TGCGCCAGCAGCCAGCCGAGCAGGGGGAATTCACCCCTCCACTTT. Residues: CASSQPSRGNSPLHF.

This clone has only one observation. This chain joins TRBV28 and TRBJ2-1, with 10 bases lining up with TRBD2. Germline trimming cut 7 bases from V and 8 bases from J; bases unmatched to any gene: 8. Per germline, CDR1 MDHEN and CDR2 SYDVKM. The CDR3 covers 14 residues. The CDR3 coding sequence is TGTGCCAGCACCCCGAGCGGGGGGGCTCATGAGCAGTTCTTC. Translating it yields CASTPSGGAHEQFF.

The genes are TRBV7-9 and TRBJ2-5, with a weak D call TRBD2 (6 bases). Germline values: CDR1 SEHNR, CDR2 FQNEAQ (reference sequence). Between the trimmed V and J ends, which lost 2 bases and 5 bases, there was a span of 18 bases. The CDR3 has 16 amino acids. CDR3 sequence (DNA): TGTGCCAGCAGCTTACTCGGCAGGGAGGTTGGGGAGACCCAGTACTTC. It translates to CASSLLGREVGETQYF. Complete variable domain (other parts from reference TRBV7-9 and TRBJ2-5): DTGVSQNPRHKITKRGQNVTFRCDPISEHNRLYWYRQTLGQGPEFLTYFQNEAQLEKSRLLSDRFSAERPKGSFSTLEIQRTEQGDSAMYLCASSLLGREVGETQYFGPGTRLLVL.

The rearrangement links TRBV4-2 to TRBJ1-3, with unresolved D. The CDR3 is 15 residues long. V shed 2 bases and J shed 0 bases, with 8 bases lying between them. Per the germline V gene, CDR1 is LGHNA and CDR2 is YNFKEQ. The CDR3 reads CASSQSRYSGNTIYF. The CDR3 region has the DNA TGTGCCAGCAGCCAATCTAGGTACTCTGGAAACACCATATATTTT.

The chain has TRBV28 and TRBJ1-6, with unresolved D. This CDR3 comprises 12 residues. Deletions cut 7 bases from V and 6 bases from J, with 7 bases between. Germline V gives CDR1 MDHEN, CDR2 SYDVKM. The CDR3 region is CASTQANSPLHF. The CDR3 DNA is TGTGCCAGCACTCAGGCTAATTCACCCCTCCACTTT.

The rearrangement uses TRBV7-8 and TRBJ1-2; 7 nucleotides match TRBD1. Germline lookup yields CDR1 SGHVS and CDR2 FQNEAQ. Losses at the gene ends were 5 bases for V and 7 bases for J; bases not matched to a gene: 13. CDR3 length: 15 residues. In DNA form, the CDR3 reads TGTGCCAGCAGCCCAGATATGACAGGGATCTCTGGCTACACCTTC. Translating it yields CASSPDMTGISGYTF. Full variable domain (remainder filled in from reference TRBV7-8 and TRBJ1-2): GAGVSQSPRYKVAKRGQDVALRCDPISGHVSLFWYQQALGQGPEFLTYFQNEAQLDKSGLPSDRFFAERPEGSVSTLKIQRTQQEDSAVYLCASSPDMTGISGYTFGSGTRLTVV.

The V gene is TRBV5-4, the J gene TRBJ2-5; D is ambiguous. Between the trimmed V and J ends, which lost 0 bases and 5 bases, there was a span of 14 bases. The CDR3 is 15 residues long. Germline CDR1 and CDR2: SGHNT and YYREEE (reference sequence). The chain's CDR3 is CASSLEASGSETQYF. CDR3 nucleotides: TGTGCCAGCAGCTTGGAGGCTAGTGGGTCGGAGACCCAGTACTTC.

This chain links TRBV5-6 with TRBJ2-5; perhaps TRBD1 as D (6 bases). CDR1 and CDR2 from the germline V gene are SGHDT and YYEEEE. V was cut by 1 base and J by 2 bases, with 21 bases left in between. The CDR3 is 18 residues long. The CDR3 here is CASSLRFTGFERQETQYF. The CDR3 DNA reads TGTGCCAGCAGCTTGCGGTTCACAGGGTTCGAACGTCAAGAGACCCAGTACTTC.

The V gene is TRBV5-6, the J gene TRBJ1-4; a weak D match, TRBD1 (6 bases). The germline V gene encodes CDR1 SGHDT and CDR2 YYEEEE. The CDR3 consists of 15 residues. V was shortened by 3 bases and J by 5 bases, with 14 bases between the two germline ends. The CDR3 protein is CASSSGQSFNEKLFF. Here the CDR3 DNA reads TGTGCCAGCAGCTCCGGACAGAGCTTCAATGAAAAACTGTTTTTT.

V and J are TRBV9 and TRBJ2-5, with 7 bases identical to TRBD2. The CDR3 consists of 14 residues. In germline, CDR1 is SGDLS, CDR2 YYNGEE. The junction had 4 bases not matched to a gene; V was cut back by 4 bases and J by 1 base. Here the CDR3 DNA reads TGTGCCAGCAGCTTGCGGGGGTCCCAAGAGACCCAGTACTTC. Translating gives CASSLRGSQETQYF. Variable domain in full (rest from reference TRBV9 and TRBJ2-5): DSGVTQTPKHLITATGQRVTLRCSPRSGDLSVYWYQQSLDQGLQFLIQYYNGEERAKGNILERFSAQQFPDLHSELNLSSLELGDSALYFCASSLRGSQETQYFGPGTRLLVL.

The chain uses TRBV2 and TRBJ2-7; 9 bases match TRBD2. CDR3 length equals 15 residues. CDR1 SNHLY and CDR2 FYNNEI come from the germline V gene. J was trimmed by 3 bases and V by 3 bases; bases with no gene match: 6. CDR3 loop: CASSESGGLGYEQYF. The CDR3 coding sequence is TGTGCCAGCAGTGAGAGCGGGGGGCTCGGCTACGAGCAGTACTTC.

The chain employs TRBV19 and TRBJ2-3; the match to TRBD2 covers 7 bases. V gave up 3 bases and J gave up 6 bases; unmatched junction bases: 3. The CDR3 runs 13 residues. Germline V gene data show CDR1 as LNHDA and CDR2 as SQIVND (reference sequence). DNA of the CDR3: TGTGCCAGTAGTATTCGACTAGCCGATACGCAGTATTTT. It specifies CASSIRLADTQYF. The full variable domain, its missing parts supplied by reference TRBV19 and TRBJ2-3, is DGGITQSPKYLFRKEGQNVTLSCEQNLNHDAMYWYRQDPGQGLRLIYYSQIVNDFQKGDIAEGYSVSREKKESFPLTVTSAQKNPTAFYLCASSIRLADTQYFGPGTRLTVL.

The genes are TRBV4-1 and TRBJ1-5; D is ambiguous. CDR3 length equals 15 residues. Germline loops: CDR1 MGHRA, CDR2 YSYEKL. V was trimmed by 4 bases and J by 2 bases, leaving 12 bases between them. The CDR3 bases are TGCGCCAGCAGCCCGGGGAGCCAAGGCAATCAGCCCCAGCATTTT. It translates to CASSPGSQGNQPQHF.

The chain links TRBV7-9 to TRBJ1-6; TRBD1 aligns across 7 bases. This CDR3 is built from 18 residues. V lost 1 base and J lost 7; bases outside the gene matches: 13. From germline, CDR1 is SEHNR and CDR2 FQNEAQ (reference sequence). The CDR3 DNA reads TGTGCCAGCAGCTTAGAGTGGGACAGAGACCCGGAGAATTCACCCCTCCACTTT. Amino acids: CASSLEWDRDPENSPLHF.

V is TRBV20-1 and J is TRBJ1-2; 10 nucleotides line up with TRBD1. This CDR3 contains 11 residues. V trimming: 6 bases; J trimming: 8 bases; junction bases outside the gene matches: 3. CDR1 is DFQATT, CDR2 SNEGSKA, per germline (reference sequence). The CDR3 reads CSAADRGGYTF. The CDR3 DNA sequence: TGCAGTGCGGCGGACAGGGGGGGCTACACCTTC.

The rearrangement links TRBV5-1 to TRBJ2-3; 9 bases map to TRBD2. Germline V gene sequence: CDR1 SGHRS, CDR2 YFSETQ. CDR3 length: 15 residues. The V segment lost 0 bases and the J segment 6 bases; nucleotides outside the gene matches: 5. For the CDR3, the DNA is TGCGCCAGCAGCTTGGCCGCTGCGGGGGGGGATACGCAGTATTTT. Protein sequence: CASSLAAAGGDTQYF. The full variable domain, with the rest looked up from reference TRBV5-1 and TRBJ2-3, is KAGVTQTPRYLIKTRGQQVTLSCSPISGHRSVSWYQQTPGQGLQFLFEYFSETQRNKGNFPGRFSGRQFSNSRSEMNVSTLELGDSALYLCASSLAAAGGDTQYFGPGTRLTVL.

This chain joins TRBV5-1 and TRBJ2-3; D is uncertain. Trimming shortened V by 1 base and J by 1 base, and 10 bases separated the two germline ends. The CDR3 is 15 amino acids. CDR1 is SGHRS and CDR2 is YFSETQ in the germline V gene. This CDR3 is CASSLWLPGTDTQYF. The CDR3 DNA reads TGCGCCAGCAGCTTGTGGTTACCGGGCACAGATACGCAGTATTTT.

This sequence joins TRBV2 and TRBJ1-4, with D possibly being TRBD1 (5 bases). Trimming took 6 bases from V and 7 from J, leaving 24 bases between them. Germline CDR1 SNHLY, CDR2 FYNNEI. The CDR3 covers 17 residues. The chain's CDR3 is CASRQYRMTSVGEKLFF. CDR3 in DNA: TGTGCCAGCAGACAGTACAGGATGACATCGGTTGGTGAAAAACTGTTTTTT.

The chain couples TRBV6-6 to TRBJ2-3, with 11 nucleotides matching TRBD2. The CDR3 is 16 residues long. Germline-derived CDR1 and CDR2 are MNHNY and SVGAGI (reference sequence). V lost 4 bases to trimming and J lost 1 base; unmatched junction nucleotides: 4. In DNA form, the CDR3 reads TGTGCCAGCAGTTTCAAGACTAGCGGGGGCACAGATACGCAGTATTTT. This encodes CASSFKTSGGTDTQYF.

The genes are TRBV3-1 (or the pseudogene TRBV3-2) and TRBJ1-3, with no clear D. V lost 1 base and J lost 0, with 7 bases in between. This CDR3 region has 15 residues. Germline V gene data show CDR1 as LGHDT and CDR2 as YNNKEL (reference sequence). The CDR3 reads CASSQGRGSGNTIYF. The CDR3 nucleotides are TGTGCCAGCAGCCAAGGGCGGGGCTCTGGAAACACCATATATTTT.

The chain combines TRBV4-1 with TRBJ2-2; possible D gene TRBD2, 6 bases. In germline, CDR1 is MGHRA, CDR2 YSYEKL. The CDR3 loop spans 16 amino acids. Trimming stripped 2 bases from V and 1 base from J, with 11 bases between. CDR3 bases: TGCGCCAGCAGCCAACCGGGACTTGTGAACACCGGGGAGCTGTTTTTT. This gives the protein CASSQPGLVNTGELFF.

The chain couples TRBV10-3 to TRBJ1-1; TRBD1 agrees at 9 bases. This CDR3 has 11 amino acids. Per germline, CDR1 ENHRY and CDR2 SYGVKD. With 6 bases clipped from V and 8 bases from J, the junction kept 1 base outside the gene matches. In DNA, the CDR3 is TGTGCCATCAGGGGGACAGGGGAAGCTTTCTTT. Its translation is CAIRGTGEAFF.

The table lists this clone with a count of one. The chain recombines TRBV12-3 or TRBV12-4 with TRBJ1-5; unclear D gene. V dropped 7 bases and J dropped 6 bases, with 13 bases sitting between them. The CDR3 spans 13 residues. CDR3 in DNA: TGTGCCAGCACCCAGAATTCGCCTCAGCCCCAGCATTTT. It yields the protein CASTQNSPQPQHF.